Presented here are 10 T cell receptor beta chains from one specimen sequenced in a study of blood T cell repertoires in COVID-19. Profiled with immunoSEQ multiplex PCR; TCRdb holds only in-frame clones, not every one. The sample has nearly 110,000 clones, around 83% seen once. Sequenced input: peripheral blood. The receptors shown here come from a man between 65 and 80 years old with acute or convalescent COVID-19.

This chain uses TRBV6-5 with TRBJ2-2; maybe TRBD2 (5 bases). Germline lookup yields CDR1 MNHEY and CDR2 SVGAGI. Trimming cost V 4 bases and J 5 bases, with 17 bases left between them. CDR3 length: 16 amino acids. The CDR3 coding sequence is TGTGCCAGCAGTTTCCGGGAACGAATTTTGACCGGGGAGCTGTTTTTT. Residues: CASSFRERILTGELFF.

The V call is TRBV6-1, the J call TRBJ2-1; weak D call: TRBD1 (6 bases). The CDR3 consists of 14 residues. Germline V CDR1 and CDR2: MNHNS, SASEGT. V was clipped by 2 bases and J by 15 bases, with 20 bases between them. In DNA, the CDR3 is TGTGCCAGCAGTGAAAAGGACAGACCCAATGAGGGGTTCTTC. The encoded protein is CASSEKDRPNEGFF.

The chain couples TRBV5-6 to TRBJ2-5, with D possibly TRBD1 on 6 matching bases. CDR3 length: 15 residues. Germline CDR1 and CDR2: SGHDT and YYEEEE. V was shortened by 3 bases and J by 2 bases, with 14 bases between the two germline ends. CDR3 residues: CASSSTGRDQETQYF. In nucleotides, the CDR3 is TGTGCCAGCAGCTCGACAGGACGCGATCAAGAGACCCAGTACTTC.

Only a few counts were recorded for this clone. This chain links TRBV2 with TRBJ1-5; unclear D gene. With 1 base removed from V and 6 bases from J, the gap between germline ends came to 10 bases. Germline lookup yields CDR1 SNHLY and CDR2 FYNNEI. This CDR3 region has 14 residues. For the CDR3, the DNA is TGTGCCAGCAGTGAAGTCCAGGCTCCTCAGCCCCAGCATTTT. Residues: CASSEVQAPQPQHF.

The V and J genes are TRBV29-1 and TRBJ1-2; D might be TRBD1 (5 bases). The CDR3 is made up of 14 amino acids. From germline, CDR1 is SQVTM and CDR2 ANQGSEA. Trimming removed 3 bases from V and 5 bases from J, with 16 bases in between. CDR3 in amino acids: CSVDRATLTYGYTF. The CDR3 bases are TGCAGCGTTGACAGGGCTACACTTACTTATGGCTACACCTTC.

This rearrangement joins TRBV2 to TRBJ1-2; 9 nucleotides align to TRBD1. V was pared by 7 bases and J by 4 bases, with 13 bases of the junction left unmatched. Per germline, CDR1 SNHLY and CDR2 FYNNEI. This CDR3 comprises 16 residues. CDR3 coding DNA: TGTGCCAGCACGTTCGGCGGGGGACAGGGCACCTATGGCTACACCTTC. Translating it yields CASTFGGGQGTYGYTF.

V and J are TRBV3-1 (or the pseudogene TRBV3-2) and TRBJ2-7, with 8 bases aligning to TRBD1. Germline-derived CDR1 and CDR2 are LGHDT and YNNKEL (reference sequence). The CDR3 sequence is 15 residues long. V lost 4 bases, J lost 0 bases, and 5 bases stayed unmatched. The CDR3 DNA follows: TGTGCCAGCAGCCCGGACAGGGTTTTCTCCTACGAGCAGTACTTC. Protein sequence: CASSPDRVFSYEQYF.

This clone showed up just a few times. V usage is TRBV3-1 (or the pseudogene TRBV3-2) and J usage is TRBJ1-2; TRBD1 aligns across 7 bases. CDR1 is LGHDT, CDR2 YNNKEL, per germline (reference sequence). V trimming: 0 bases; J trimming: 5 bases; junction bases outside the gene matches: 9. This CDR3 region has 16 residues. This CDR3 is CASSQDNRGSGYGYTF. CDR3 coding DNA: TGTGCCAGCAGCCAAGATAACAGGGGCAGCGGATATGGCTACACCTTC.

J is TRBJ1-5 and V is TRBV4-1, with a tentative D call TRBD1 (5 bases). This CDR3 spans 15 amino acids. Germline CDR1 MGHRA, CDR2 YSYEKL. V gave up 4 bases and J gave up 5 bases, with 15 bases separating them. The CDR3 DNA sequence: TGCGCCAGCAGCCCCCAGGAAGGGGCCGATCAGCCCCAGCATTTT. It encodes CASSPQEGADQPQHF.

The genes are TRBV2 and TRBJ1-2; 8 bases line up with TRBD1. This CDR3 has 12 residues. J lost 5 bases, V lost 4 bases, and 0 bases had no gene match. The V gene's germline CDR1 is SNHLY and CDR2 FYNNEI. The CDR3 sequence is CASSGTGYGYTF. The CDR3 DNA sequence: TGTGCCAGCAGTGGGACAGGGTATGGCTACACCTTC.